One sample yielded the 23 T cell receptor beta chains listed below, sequenced in a study of early T cells in non-severe SARS-CoV-2 infection. TCRdb analysed the 5' RACE reads with MiXCR anew, one entry per CDR3 protein. The data contain tens of thousands of distinct CDR3 sequences, about 3.9% of them singletons. The source material was whole blood. These receptors were collected from an adult who was a healthcare worker with PCR-confirmed SARS-CoV-2 infection or an uninfected control (not recorded which).

This clonotype was recorded many times. The chain uses TRBV11-2 and TRBJ2-2; possible D gene TRBD1, 5 bases. Trimming shortened V by 1 base and J by 4 bases, and 7 bases separated the two germline ends. This CDR3 spans 14 amino acids. The V gene's germline CDR1 is SGHAT and CDR2 FQNNGV. The CDR3 DNA is TGTGCCAGCAGCTTAGCAGGGCCCACCGGGGAGCTGTTTTTT. Encoded protein: CASSLAGPTGELFF.

There are many counts of this clonotype. The chain uses TRBV7-6 and TRBJ1-5, with 10 bases fitting TRBD1. Trimming at V came to 1 base and at J to 7 bases, leaving 4 bases not matched to a gene. This CDR3 has 15 amino acids. Germline V CDR1 and CDR2: SGHVS, FNYEAQ. CDR3 protein: CASSLGDRGVQPQHF. The CDR3 DNA reads TGTGCCAGCAGCTTAGGGGACAGGGGAGTCCAGCCCCAGCATTTT.

For this clonotype: One junction end disagrees with the germline gene, perhaps due to a read error. This chain joins TRBV7-2 and TRBJ2-1, with 7 bases identical to TRBD2. The germline V gene encodes CDR1 SGHTA and CDR2 FQGNSA. The CDR3 runs to 15 residues. This chain's CDR3 is CVSSSIAGVYNEQFF. The CDR3 nucleotides read TGTGTCAGCAGCTCTATAGCGGGTGTCTACAATGAGCAGTTCTTC. The complete variable domain, with remaining parts taken from reference TRBV7-2 and TRBJ2-1, reads GAGVSQSPSNKVTEKGKDVELRCDPISGHTALYWYRQSLGQGLEFLIYFQGNSAPDKSGLPSDRFSAERTGGSVSTLTIQRTQQEDSAVYLCVSSSIAGVYNEQFFGPGTRLTVL.

This clonotype was seen at least ten times. This chain uses TRBV7-6 with TRBJ2-1; D tentatively reads TRBD1 or TRBD2 (5 bases each). Trimming left V 2 bases short and J 11 bases short, with 10 bases between. The CDR3 is 12 residues long. Germline CDR1 SGHVS, CDR2 FNYEAQ. DNA of the CDR3: TGTGCCAGCAGCTTACCCCCGGGACAGCAGTTCTTC. It specifies CASSLPPGQQFF.

This sequence joins TRBV5-4 and TRBJ2-3; D is perhaps TRBD2 (6 bases). The CDR3 runs 17 residues. V was cut by 2 bases and J by 4 bases, with 20 bases left in between. CDR1 is SGHNT, CDR2 YYREEE, per germline (reference sequence). For the CDR3, the DNA is TGTGCCAGCAGCTTAACGATCAAAGGAGGGGCTGCAGATACGCAGTATTTT. Translated, it gives CASSLTIKGGAADTQYF.

The chain joins TRBV5-1 to TRBJ1-1; possibly TRBD1 for D (6 bases). The ends were cut back, 7 bases at V and 2 bases at J, with 12 bases in the middle. Germline V lookup: CDR1 SGHRS, CDR2 YFSETQ. The length of the CDR3 is 13 residues. CDR3 loop: CASQGQINTEAFF. For the CDR3, the DNA is TGCGCCAGCCAAGGACAGATCAACACTGAAGCTTTCTTT.

This clonotype occurred many times. V and J are TRBV7-6 and TRBJ2-2, with a weak D call TRBD1 (6 bases). The CDR3 loop spans 14 amino acids. Per germline, CDR1 SGHVS and CDR2 FNYEAQ. Trimming shortened V by 6 bases and J by 4 bases, and 12 bases separated the two germline ends. This chain's CDR3 is CASSHVQGTGELFF. In DNA form, the CDR3 reads TGTGCCAGCAGTCATGTACAGGGCACCGGGGAGCTGTTTTTT.

This chain links TRBV7-6 with TRBJ2-7; possibly TRBD1 for D (5 bases). V was cut by 5 bases and J by 0 bases, with 8 bases left in between. Germline V gene sequence: CDR1 SGHVS, CDR2 FNYEAQ. The CDR3 length is 13 residues. CDR3 nucleotide sequence: TGTGCCAGCAGCAGCAGGGACTCCTACGAGCAGTACTTC. Protein sequence: CASSSRDSYEQYF.

This clonotype was detected many times. The J gene is TRBJ2-6, the V gene TRBV4-2, with D perhaps matching TRBD1 or TRBD2 (5 bases each). V gave up 1 base and J gave up 0 bases, with 7 bases separating them. Germline-derived CDR1 and CDR2 are LGHNA and YNFKEQ. The CDR3 is 16 residues long. In DNA, the CDR3 is TGTGCCAGCAGCCAAGCGGGGCCCTCTGGGGCCAACGTCCTGACTTTC. Translation gives CASSQAGPSGANVLTF.

This clonotype has ten or more counts. The chain links TRBV5-5 to TRBJ1-3, with a weak D call TRBD1 (6 bases). Germline V gene lookup returns CDR1 SGHKS and CDR2 YYEKEE (reference sequence). Trimming took 0 bases from V and 4 from J, leaving 11 bases between them. The CDR3 runs 15 residues. The chain's CDR3 is CASSLDPGQGNTIYF. Written as DNA, the CDR3 is TGTGCCAGCAGCTTGGACCCCGGACAGGGAAACACCATATATTTT.

This clonotype has a count of ten or more. The chain carries TRBV2 and TRBJ2-3; 11 bases match TRBD2. V gave up 2 bases and J gave up 4 bases; unmatched junction bases: 8. This CDR3 region has 17 residues. CDR1 is SNHLY and CDR2 is FYNNEI in the germline V gene. CDR3 nucleotides: TGTGCCAGCAGTGAAAGGTCGGGACTAGCGGTCGCAGATACGCAGTATTTT. Its protein is CASSERSGLAVADTQYF.

This clonotype was seen a few times. The gene calls are TRBV6-4 and TRBJ1-1, with 7 bases that match TRBD1. From germline, CDR1 is MRHNA and CDR2 SNTAGT. Unmatched junction bases numbered 10, after V lost 6 bases and J lost 6 bases. This CDR3 has 14 amino acids. The CDR3 region has the DNA TGTGCCAGCAGCCCATCCGGGACAGCAGCTGAAGCTTTCTTT. It translates to CASSPSGTAAEAFF.

This clonotype was recorded at least ten times. V usage is TRBV29-1 and J usage is TRBJ2-7; 7 bases agree with TRBD2. The germline CDR1 and CDR2 sequences are SQVTM and ANQGSEA. CDR3 length: 12 amino acids. The V and J ends lost 4 bases and 6 bases, in that order; junction bases with no gene match: 6. The CDR3 DNA follows: TGCAGCGTTGCGGGGGGAGCGGGCGAGCAGTACTTC. Translating it yields CSVAGGAGEQYF.

This clonotype was picked up many times. This chain connects TRBV4-2 to TRBJ2-1, with D maybe TRBD1 (6 bases). The CDR3 contains 16 residues. The germline V and J ends were trimmed by 1 base and 3 bases, with 13 bases remaining between them. Germline V gene sequence: CDR1 LGHNA, CDR2 YNFKEQ. CDR3 nucleotide sequence: TGTGCCAGCAGCCAAGGGGACACTTTAGTCTACAATGAGCAGTTCTTC. Its protein is CASSQGDTLVYNEQFF.

This clonotype was counted only a few times. The gene calls are TRBV9 and TRBJ2-5, with 10 bases lining up with TRBD2. V shed 4 bases, J shed 1 base, and the junction held 1 base outside the gene matches. Germline V gene sequence: CDR1 SGDLS, CDR2 YYNGEE. This CDR3 has 14 residues. CDR3 loop: CASSWTSGQETQYF. The CDR3, as DNA: TGTGCCAGCAGCTGGACTAGCGGCCAAGAGACCCAGTACTTC.

This clonotype showed up many times. The rearrangement uses TRBV29-1 and TRBJ2-5; 8 positions agree with TRBD2. This CDR3 region has 16 residues. J lost 5 bases, V lost 4 bases, and 15 bases had no gene match. The germline CDR1 and CDR2 sequences are SQVTM and ANQGSEA. The CDR3 here is CSVVGGSSGSPETQYF. The CDR3 DNA reads as TGCAGCGTTGTCGGCGGATCGAGCGGGAGCCCCGAGACCCAGTACTTC.

This clonotype was observed at least ten times. The gene calls are TRBV7-2 and TRBJ1-2; 7 nucleotides align to TRBD1. The CDR3 covers 15 residues. The V gene end was trimmed by 0 bases and the J gene end by 6 bases; junction bases not matched to a gene: 7. The germline V gene encodes CDR1 SGHTA and CDR2 FQGNSA. CDR3 coding DNA: TGTGCCAGCAGCTTAGCCCTGGGACAGATGAATGGCTACACCTTC. Translation: CASSLALGQMNGYTF. Looking up the rest from reference TRBV7-2 and TRBJ1-2 gives the full variable domain: GAGVSQSPSNKVTEKGKDVELRCDPISGHTALYWYRQSLGQGLEFLIYFQGNSAPDKSGLPSDRFSAERTGGSVSTLTIQRTQQEDSAVYLCASSLALGQMNGYTFGSGTRLTVV.

This rearrangement joins TRBV10-3 to TRBJ1-6; tentative D call: TRBD1 (5 bases). Germline CDR1 ENHRY, CDR2 SYGVKD. Deletions cut 2 bases from V and 9 bases from J, with 14 bases between. The CDR3 runs 15 residues. For the CDR3, the DNA is TGTGCCATCAGTGAGCCGGCAGGGTCCGGTTCACCCCTCCACTTT. This encodes CAISEPAGSGSPLHF.

There are a few counts of this clonotype. The chain has TRBV7-2 and TRBJ2-7; D gene unclear. Germline values: CDR1 SGHTA, CDR2 FQGNSA. Trimming cost V 4 bases and J 0 bases, with 7 bases left between them. The CDR3 loop spans 13 amino acids. The CDR3 DNA follows: TGTGCCAGCAGCTCGTATCTCTCCTACGAGCAGTACTTC. Protein sequence: CASSSYLSYEQYF.

This clonotype came up a few times. V usage is TRBV29-1 and J usage is TRBJ2-5; 12 positions match TRBD2. The length of the CDR3 is 13 residues. Germline lookup yields CDR1 SQVTM and CDR2 ANQGSEA. The V segment lost 7 bases and the J segment 7 bases; nucleotides outside the gene matches: 7. CDR3: CSARLAGEVTQYF. CDR3 nucleotides: TGCAGCGCCAGACTAGCGGGAGAGGTGACCCAGTACTTC.

This clonotype was recorded many times. This chain connects TRBV12-3 or TRBV12-4 to TRBJ2-1; D might be TRBD1 (6 bases). V was cut by 7 bases and J by 7 bases, with 11 bases left in between. The CDR3 contains 12 residues. This CDR3 is CASTQTGNEQFF. CDR3 coding DNA: TGTGCCAGCACCCAGACAGGAAATGAGCAGTTCTTC.

This clonotype was detected many times. V is TRBV6-2 or TRBV6-3 and J is TRBJ2-7; D might be TRBD1 (5 bases). This CDR3 has 13 amino acids. Trimming took 8 bases from V and 6 from J, leaving 17 bases between them. Germline V gene lookup returns CDR1 MNHEY and CDR2 SVGEGT. CDR3 sequence reads: CASSLRTIGEQYV. Written as DNA, the CDR3 is TGTGCCAGCTCCCTCAGGACAATCGGCGAGCAGTACGTC.

This clonotype was counted many times. The chain combines TRBV19 with TRBJ2-6; D not certain. Germline V gene lookup returns CDR1 LNHDA and CDR2 SQIVND (reference sequence). The CDR3 spans 15 residues. The V end lost 9 bases, the J end lost 0 bases, and 12 bases lay between the germline ends. CDR3 in amino acids: CASQYRFSGANVLTF. The CDR3 DNA is TGTGCCAGCCAGTATCGCTTCTCTGGGGCCAACGTCCTGACTTTC.